A single sample is the source of the 22 T cell receptor beta chains below, sequenced in a study of cytomegalovirus exposure and HLA in healthy donors. 60 Vbeta and 13 Jbeta primers were used in PCR. TCRdb's table, derived via immunoSEQ multiplex PCR, lists solely in-frame clones and lacks some. The profile shows 250,000 to 300,000 clones, 80% to 90% of them singletons. Specimen: PBMCs. The source is a woman aged 40 to 50 in good health and CMV-seropositive.

The table lists this clone with a count of one. The rearrangement uses TRBV7-9 and TRBJ2-7; no clear D gene. Germline CDR1 and CDR2: SEHNR and FQNEAQ (reference sequence). V was shortened by 5 bases and J by 6 bases, with 11 bases between the two germline ends. The CDR3 runs 12 residues. CDR3 coding DNA: TGTGCCAGCAGCGAGCTTGGTATCGAGCAGTACTTC. This gives the protein CASSELGIEQYF.

The chain is built from TRBV2 and TRBJ2-7; possibly TRBD1 for D (6 bases). The germline gives CDR1 SNHLY, CDR2 FYNNEI. The CDR3 contains 15 residues. V was clipped by 3 bases and J by 0 bases, with 12 bases between them. The CDR3 loop reads CASSEGDTYSYEQYF. The CDR3 nucleotides read TGTGCCAGCAGTGAGGGGGACACCTACTCCTACGAGCAGTACTTC.

The V gene is TRBV21-1, the J gene TRBJ1-5; the table's TRBD1 call for D was not verified on the DNA. TRBV21-1 is a pseudogene. The CDR3 loop spans 14 amino acids. CDR3 sequence (DNA): TGTGCCAGCAGCAAACCCAGGGGTGGACAGCCCCAGCATTTT. Residues: CASSKPRGGQPQHF.

This clone was seen only once. This chain joins TRBV7-2 and TRBJ2-3; 8 bases line up with TRBD2. The CDR3 sequence is 16 residues long. The germline V gene encodes CDR1 SGHTA and CDR2 FQGNSA. Losses at the gene ends were 0 bases for V and 3 bases for J; bases not matched to a gene: 5. The CDR3 spells CASSLATSVWTDTQYF. Written as DNA, the CDR3 is TGTGCCAGCAGCTTAGCGACTAGCGTGTGGACAGATACGCAGTATTTT.

The CDR3 DNA reads TGTGCCAGCAGCTTAGCCCTATATTCACCCCTCCACTTT. It encodes CASSLALYSPLHF. The rearrangement uses TRBV11-2 and TRBJ1-6; D is unclear. Germline values: CDR1 SGHAT, CDR2 FQNNGV. V was trimmed by 1 base and J by 8 bases, leaving 6 bases between them. This CDR3 has 13 residues.

This clone has only one observation. The CDR3 spells CASNFRFQETQYF. The CDR3 DNA is TGTGCCAGCAATTTCCGGTTTCAAGAGACCCAGTACTTC. The chain combines TRBV7-9 with TRBJ2-5; the D is unclear. There are 13 residues in the CDR3. The V gene lost 7 bases and the J gene lost 2 bases, with 11 bases spanning the gap. CDR1 and CDR2 (germline): SEHNR, FQNEAQ (reference sequence).

The rearrangement joins TRBV30 to TRBJ1-1, with 7 bases lining up with TRBD1. Germline CDR1 and CDR2: GTSNPN and SVGIG (reference sequence). The CDR3 covers 14 residues. Germline trimming cut 5 bases from V and 5 bases from J; bases unmatched to any gene: 11. The CDR3 loop reads CAWPQQGRWTEAFF. As DNA, the CDR3 is TGTGCCTGGCCCCAACAGGGGAGGTGGACTGAAGCTTTCTTT. The whole variable domain, remainder taken from reference TRBV30 and TRBJ1-1, is SQTIHQWPATLVQPVGSPLSLECTVEGTSNPNLYWYRQAAGRGLQLLFYSVGIGQISSEVPQNLSASRPQDRQFILSSKKLLLSDSGFYLCAWPQQGRWTEAFFGQGTRLTVV.

The chain combines TRBV18 with TRBJ2-1; TRBD2 aligns across 8 bases. The CDR3 sequence is 14 residues long. J was trimmed by 9 bases and V by 6 bases; bases with no gene match: 10. Germline V gene sequence: CDR1 KGHSH, CDR2 LQKENI. CDR3 loop: CASSTGLARSEQFF. The DNA for the CDR3 is TGTGCCAGCTCGACCGGACTAGCTCGTAGTGAGCAGTTCTTC.

The chain joins TRBV7-2 to TRBJ2-1, with D unclear. The germline V and J ends were trimmed by 8 bases and 4 bases, with 18 bases remaining between them. Germline assignment: CDR1 SGHTA and CDR2 FQGNSA. The CDR3 is 15 residues long. Here the CDR3 DNA reads TGTGCCAGCTGTTTAACCCGGAGCTTTTACAATGAGCAGTTCTTC. It translates to CASCLTRSFYNEQFF.

The rearrangement joins TRBV7-8 to TRBJ2-3, with 9 positions matching TRBD2. The trim removed 5 bases at V and 1 base at J, leaving 4 bases unmatched. Germline assignment: CDR1 SGHVS and CDR2 FQNEAQ. This CDR3 comprises 15 residues. The CDR3 is CASSPWTSGTDTQYF. In DNA form, the CDR3 reads TGTGCCAGCAGCCCATGGACTAGCGGCACAGATACGCAGTATTTT.

V and J are TRBV5-6 and TRBJ2-7; weak D call: TRBD1 (5 bases). Per the germline V gene, CDR1 is SGHDT and CDR2 is YYEEEE. V dropped 0 bases and J dropped 6 bases, with 10 bases sitting between them. CDR3 length: 13 residues. The CDR3 coding sequence is TGTGCCAGCAGCTTGGTCGGTGGGGCCGAGCAGTACTTC. Protein product: CASSLVGGAEQYF.

The chain recombines TRBV7-3 with TRBJ2-5; 8 bases fit TRBD2. The germline CDR1 and CDR2 sequences are SGHTA and FQGTGA. Trimming at V came to 5 bases and at J to 5 bases, leaving 10 bases not matched to a gene. The CDR3 is made up of 15 amino acids. CDR3 region: CASSPNAGGQETQYF. The CDR3 nucleotides read TGTGCCAGCAGCCCAAACGCGGGAGGCCAGGAGACCCAGTACTTC.

The rearrangement uses TRBV7-3 and TRBJ2-3, with TRBD2 as a possible D gene (6 bases). The CDR3 loop spans 17 amino acids. The V end lost 5 bases, the J end lost 1 base, and 19 bases lay between the germline ends. Germline V gives CDR1 SGHTA, CDR2 FQGTGA. CDR3 DNA: TGTGCCAGCAGCCCTCCGGTTGGAGGGCGTGGCACAGATACGCAGTATTTT. Translation gives CASSPPVGGRGTDTQYF.

V and J are TRBV11-3 and TRBJ2-5; 7 bases agree with TRBD2. From germline, CDR1 is SGHNT and CDR2 YENEEA. The CDR3 totals 13 residues. Losses at the gene ends were 4 bases for V and 7 bases for J; bases not matched to a gene: 6. CDR3 in amino acids: CASSSGLAATQYF. CDR3 nucleotides: TGTGCCAGCAGCTCAGGGCTAGCGGCGACCCAGTACTTC.

This sequence joins TRBV9 and TRBJ1-3; 7 bases match TRBD1. This CDR3 region has 15 residues. The germline V gene encodes CDR1 SGDLS and CDR2 YYNGEE. V gave up 3 bases and J gave up 4 bases; unmatched junction bases: 7. The CDR3 region is CASSGQTGMGNTIYF. CDR3 bases: TGTGCCAGCAGCGGGCAGACAGGGATGGGAAACACCATATATTTT.

This clone was recorded once. The chain carries TRBV28 and TRBJ1-1; maybe TRBD1 (5 bases). The CDR3 runs to 14 residues. The ends were cut back, 2 bases at V and 4 bases at J, with 11 bases in the middle. Germline V gives CDR1 MDHEN, CDR2 SYDVKM. The CDR3 DNA is TGTGCCAGCAGTTTACTGCAGGGCGGCACTGAAGCTTTCTTT. Its protein product is CASSLLQGGTEAFF.

The rearrangement uses TRBV28 and TRBJ1-2; weak D call: TRBD1 (6 bases). The CDR3 totals 18 residues. Germline V gene lookup returns CDR1 MDHEN and CDR2 SYDVKM. V was trimmed by 4 bases and J by 2 bases, leaving 23 bases between them. CDR3 sequence: CASSSGGAPGTANYGYTF. CDR3 bases: TGTGCCAGCAGTTCGGGGGGGGCTCCCGGGACCGCCAACTATGGCTACACCTTC.

The rearrangement joins TRBV28 to TRBJ2-3, with D possibly being TRBD2 (6 bases). The CDR3 covers 16 residues. V lost 8 bases and J lost 2, with 20 bases in between. The V gene's germline CDR1 is MDHEN and CDR2 SYDVKM. The CDR3 sequence: CASHPPQRAFTDTQYF. The CDR3 DNA follows: TGTGCCAGCCATCCTCCCCAGCGGGCATTCACAGATACGCAGTATTTT.

The gene calls are TRBV28 and TRBJ2-1, with D perhaps TRBD2 (6 bases). Germline V gene data show CDR1 as MDHEN and CDR2 as SYDVKM. The CDR3 length is 16 residues. V lost 2 bases to trimming and J lost 1 base, with 12 bases between them. The CDR3 here is CASSLNGRDSYNEQFF. The CDR3 region has the DNA TGTGCCAGCAGTTTAAACGGGCGGGATTCCTACAATGAGCAGTTCTTC.

The CDR3 DNA reads TGTGCCAGCAGTCATCTTGGGACTAGCGGGAGGTACGAGCAGTACTTC. Its protein is CASSHLGTSGRYEQYF. The chain is built from TRBV27 and TRBJ2-7, with 15 bases matching TRBD2. Germline V gene lookup returns CDR1 MNHEY and CDR2 SMNVEV (reference sequence). The ends lost 5 bases at V and 4 bases at J; junction bases unmatched: 6. The length of the CDR3 is 16 residues.

This sequence joins TRBV15 and TRBJ1-5; no firm D call. CDR1 and CDR2 (germline): LNHNV, YYDKDF (reference sequence). The CDR3 is made up of 16 amino acids. With 0 bases removed from V and 7 bases from J, the gap between germline ends came to 16 bases. The CDR3 protein is CATSRDEVERQQPQHF. The DNA for the CDR3 is TGTGCCACCAGCAGAGATGAGGTGGAGAGGCAGCAGCCCCAGCATTTT. Full variable domain (remainder filled in from reference TRBV15 and TRBJ1-5): DAMVIQNPRYQVTQFGKPVTLSCSQTLNHNVMYWYQQKSSQAPKLLFHYYDKDFNNEADTPDNFQSRRPNTSFCFLDIRSPGLGDTAMYLCATSRDEVERQQPQHFGDGTRLSIL.

The J gene is TRBJ1-4, the V gene TRBV4-1; D uncertain. The CDR3 covers 15 residues. CDR1 MGHRA and CDR2 YSYEKL come from the germline V gene. Trimming stripped 3 bases from V and 7 bases from J, with 15 bases between. This CDR3 is CASSHLHKEGEKLFF. CDR3 DNA: TGCGCCAGCAGCCATCTTCACAAGGAGGGTGAAAAACTGTTTTTT.